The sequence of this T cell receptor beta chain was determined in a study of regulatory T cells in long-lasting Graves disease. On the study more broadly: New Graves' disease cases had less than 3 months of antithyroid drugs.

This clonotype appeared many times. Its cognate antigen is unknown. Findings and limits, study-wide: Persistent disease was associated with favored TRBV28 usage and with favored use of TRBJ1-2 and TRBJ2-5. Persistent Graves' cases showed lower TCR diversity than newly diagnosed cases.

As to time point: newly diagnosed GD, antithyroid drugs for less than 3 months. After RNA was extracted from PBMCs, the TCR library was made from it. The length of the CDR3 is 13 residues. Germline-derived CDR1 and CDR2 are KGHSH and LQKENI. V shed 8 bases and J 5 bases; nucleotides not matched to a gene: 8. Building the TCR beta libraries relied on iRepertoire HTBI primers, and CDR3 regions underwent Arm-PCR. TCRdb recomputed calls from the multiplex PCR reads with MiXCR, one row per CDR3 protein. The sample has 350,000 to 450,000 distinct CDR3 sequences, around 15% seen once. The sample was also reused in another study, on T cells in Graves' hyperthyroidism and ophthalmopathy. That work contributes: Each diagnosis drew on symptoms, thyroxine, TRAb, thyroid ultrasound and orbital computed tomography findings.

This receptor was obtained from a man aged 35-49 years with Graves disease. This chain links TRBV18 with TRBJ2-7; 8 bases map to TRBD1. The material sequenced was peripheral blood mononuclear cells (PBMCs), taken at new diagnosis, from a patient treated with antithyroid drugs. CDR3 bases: TGTGCCAGCACTACCAGGGGGCTCCACGAGCAGTACTTC. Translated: CASTTRGLHEQYF.